Given below is one TCR beta chain in context. The antigen it binds to is not known. Base qualities are not recorded, but no much larger clone differs from it by a single base. TCRbeta CDR3 regions were amplified from genomic DNA by means of the immunoSEQ Assay, a bias-controlled multiplex PCR. Processing in the source paper ran as follows. The number of nucleated cells in each sample was estimated by amplification of reference gene primers within the assay. To quantify the absolute abundance of each unique TCRbeta CDR3 rearrangement, sequence reads were collapsed and filtered. For each sample, productive Simpson clonality was calculated by taking the square root of Simpson's diversity index across productive rearrangements. Drawn from immuneACCESS, this table holds only the in-frame rearrangements with V and J called that TCRdb kept. Clones are partly lost; checked studies trace under half to an unresolved V gene and leave the rest unexplained. V, J and clone size derive from that table, while D and trimming were established from the DNA sequence. This sample comprises roughly 250,000 clones, around 85% of them detected only once. Clones ranked in the top ten supply approximately 2% of the sample.

Participants in the prospective study were aged 18 to 89 years, lived in some 24 United States geographic areas, and enrolled through a virtual design. In the prospective study, participants were assigned to cohorts based on the clinical history participants reported in a screening survey and a study questionnaire. ImmuneRACE Cohort 3 recovered participants were defined by two consecutive negative NP/OP PCR tests, healthcare professional clearance, or symptom resolution. In the prospective study, whole blood, serum and a nasopharyngeal or oropharyngeal swab were collected from each participant by mobile phlebotomists. Participants in the prospective study had the option to provide additional blood draws and questionnaires over a roughly 2-month period. Before DNA extraction, prospective study blood samples were shipped either frozen or at room temperature. The entry originates in a study of blood T cell repertoires in COVID-19 (dated by TCRdb to the early 2020s). In terms of the full investigation: The collaborator samples originated in the United States, Italy and Spain and spanned the acute and convalescent phases of COVID-19. The material from the prospective study consisted of cDNA or gDNA derived from T cells, B-cell-depleted T cells, or PBMCs. The dataset comprised deeply sampled blood TCRbeta repertoires from subjects exposed to, actively infected with, or recovered from COVID-19. The repertoires were made available in a free public database intended to serve as a resource for research on the immune response to SARS-CoV-2. Samples were obtained from the ongoing ImmuneRACE study (first 160 participants) and from some 1,300 subjects provided by 6 global collaborators. A de-identified subject ID, COVID-19 status, age in years and sex were almost always included in the sample metadata. Where available, HLA class I and class II types were taken from metadata supplied by the sample provider and were not determined by assay-based typing. Study-wide findings and limitations: The amount of clinical and demographic metadata varied by source and participant and was provided uncurated.

V loses 1 base of germline sequence and J loses 3 bases, and the interval between the two ends is 10 bases. From the cysteine up to the phenylalanine, the CDR3 has a length of 15 residues. Only the CDR3 region is kept as DNA, spanning 45 bases read in frame from base 1. The germline V gene encodes CDR1 SGHTA and CDR2 FQGNSA. The clonotype was recovered from a woman aged 45 to 65 who had recovered from COVID-19. The specimen sequenced was PBMCs or T cells enriched from blood (not recorded which). The rearrangement joined TRBV7-2 to TRBJ1-5; the D gene lacks a confident call. CDR3 protein: CASSLVWQHNQPQHF. The DNA sequence is as follows: TGTGCCAGCAGCTTAGTTTGGCAACACAATCAGCCCCAGCATTTT.